What follows are 29 T cell receptor beta chains derived from one specimen sequenced in a study of cytomegalovirus exposure and HLA in healthy donors. PCR primers comprised 60 Vbeta and 13 Jbeta primers. The protocol was immunoSEQ multiplex PCR, while the TCRdb copy is restricted to in-frame clones and leaves out a portion. The repertoire holds around 200,000 clones, with around 64% as singletons. Sequencing input: PBMCs. The source of these receptors is a man in his forties in good health and CMV-seropositive.

The chain carries TRBV5-1 and TRBJ1-2; possible D gene TRBD1, 6 bases. CDR1 is SGHRS, CDR2 YFSETQ, per germline. The V end lost 4 bases, the J end lost 4 bases, and 14 bases lay between the germline ends. CDR3 length: 14 amino acids. CDR3 nucleotide sequence: TGCGCCAGCAGCCCCGAGGGGGAGGGCTATGGCTACACCTTC. Amino acids: CASSPEGEGYGYTF.

The gene calls are TRBV2 and TRBJ2-1; 12 nucleotides align to TRBD2. After removal of 3 bases from V and 7 bases from J, the junction contained 7 bases not matched to a gene. Germline CDR1 is SNHLY and CDR2 is FYNNEI. The CDR3 covers 16 residues. The CDR3 here is CASSDEQLAGGNEQFF. The CDR3 bases are TGTGCCAGCAGTGATGAGCAACTAGCGGGGGGTAATGAGCAGTTCTTC. Full variable domain (missing parts from reference TRBV2 and TRBJ2-1): EPEVTQTPSHQVTQMGQEVILRCVPISNHLYFYWYRQILGQKVEFLVSFYNNEISEKSEIFDDQFSVERPDGSNFTLKIRSTKLEDSAMYFCASSDEQLAGGNEQFFGPGTRLTVL.

This chain links TRBV5-6 with TRBJ2-7, with 11 positions matching TRBD1. This CDR3 has 16 amino acids. The V gene end was trimmed by 2 bases and the J gene end by 7 bases; junction bases not matched to a gene: 11. Germline V gene data show CDR1 as SGHDT and CDR2 as YYEEEE. CDR3 region: CASSFLDRGPTREQYF. In nucleotides, the CDR3 is TGTGCCAGCAGCTTCTTGGACAGGGGGCCTACGAGAGAGCAGTACTTC.

Of note for this clone: One end of the junction varies from germline; a read error may be responsible. The chain employs TRBV5-1 and TRBJ1-1, with D tentatively TRBD1 (6 bases). CDR3 length: 14 amino acids. The germline V gene has CDR1 SGHRS and CDR2 YFSETQ. CDR3 DNA sequence: TGCGCCGGCAGCTTTACCAGGGGGAACACTGAAGCTTTCTTT. Translating gives CAGSFTRGNTEAFF.

This clone was detected only a few times. V is TRBV7-2 and J is TRBJ2-3; 10 bases are a match to TRBD2. This CDR3 comprises 15 residues. Germline-derived CDR1 and CDR2 are SGHTA and FQGNSA. V shed 1 base, J shed 4 bases, and the junction held 2 bases outside the gene matches. CDR3 residues: CASSLVAGGSDTQYF. The CDR3 coding sequence is TGTGCCAGCAGCTTAGTAGCGGGGGGTTCAGATACGCAGTATTTT.

Of note for this clone: Other DNA sequences of this sample code for an identical CDR3. The V call is TRBV9, the J call TRBJ2-1, with no clear D. Per the germline V gene, CDR1 is SGDLS and CDR2 is YYNGEE. The length of the CDR3 is 11 residues. Trimming stripped 0 bases from V and 7 bases from J, with 2 bases between. The CDR3: CASSVANEQFF. CDR3 bases: TGTGCCAGCAGCGTAGCAAATGAGCAGTTCTTC.

The chain carries TRBV29-1 and TRBJ1-4, with TRBD1 matching 8 bases. Per the germline V gene, CDR1 is SQVTM and CDR2 is ANQGSEA. The V segment lost 6 bases and the J segment 2 bases; nucleotides outside the gene matches: 2. This CDR3 has 13 amino acids. The CDR3 DNA is TGCAGCGTCACAGGGGGGACTAATGAAAAACTGTTTTTT. Its protein is CSVTGGTNEKLFF.

The chain has TRBV2 and TRBJ1-1; perhaps TRBD1 as D (5 bases). CDR3 size: 13 residues. Germline V CDR1 and CDR2: SNHLY, FYNNEI. Trimming cost V 8 bases and J 2 bases, with 12 bases left between them. This chain's CDR3 is CASGLTGNTEAFF. CDR3 coding DNA: TGTGCCAGCGGGCTAACAGGTAACACTGAAGCTTTCTTT.

The CDR3 DNA reads TGTGCCAGCAAGTCAAGGGGATACAATGAGCAGTTCTTC. Its translation: CASKSRGYNEQFF. The chain couples TRBV6-5 to TRBJ2-1; perhaps TRBD1 as D (5 bases). Germline lookup yields CDR1 MNHEY and CDR2 SVGAGI. CDR3 length: 13 residues. V was pared by 7 bases and J by 4 bases, with 11 bases between.

The CDR3 sequence: CASSYGDFYEQYF. DNA of the CDR3: TGTGCCAGCAGTTACGGGGACTTCTACGAGCAGTACTTC. The rearrangement joins TRBV6-5 to TRBJ2-7; possible D gene TRBD2, 6 bases. The germline V and J ends were trimmed by 2 bases and 3 bases, with 8 bases remaining between them. CDR1 and CDR2 from the germline V gene are MNHEY and SVGAGI. CDR3 length: 13 residues.

The V call is TRBV19, the J call TRBJ1-6; 11 bases agree with TRBD1. The germline gives CDR1 LNHDA, CDR2 SQIVND (reference sequence). This CDR3 contains 16 residues. J gave up 5 bases and V 5 bases, and 5 bases lay outside the gene matches. CDR3 in DNA: TGTGCCAGTAGTCTCGGGACAGGGGGAAATAATTCACCCCTCCACTTT. Its translation: CASSLGTGGNNSPLHF.

The gene calls are TRBV13 and TRBJ2-1; TRBD2 is a possible D gene (5 bases). The CDR3 runs 17 residues. Germline V gene lookup returns CDR1 PRHDT and CDR2 FYEKMQ (reference sequence). Trimming cost V 2 bases and J 4 bases, with 18 bases left between them. CDR3 in amino acids: CASSLHPDWGKYNEQFF. In nucleotides, the CDR3 is TGTGCCAGCAGCTTACATCCGGACTGGGGAAAATACAATGAGCAGTTCTTC.

The rearrangement joins TRBV4-3 to TRBJ2-7, with D possibly being TRBD1 (6 bases). The V gene lost 1 base and the J gene lost 7 bases, with 14 bases spanning the gap. The CDR3 runs 14 residues. Germline assignment: CDR1 LGHNA and CDR2 YSLEER. The CDR3 reads CASSQGFGGREQYF. CDR3 sequence (DNA): TGCGCCAGCAGCCAAGGCTTTGGGGGCCGGGAGCAGTACTTC.

The chain recombines TRBV2 with TRBJ2-1; tentatively, D is TRBD1 (6 bases). V was cut by 4 bases and J by 6 bases, with 22 bases left in between. Germline CDR1 is SNHLY and CDR2 is FYNNEI. The CDR3 extends over 17 amino acids. The CDR3 DNA reads as TGTGCCAGCAGTGCCCTAGAGCAGGACAGAAAATCCAATGAGCAGTTCTTC. It is translated as CASSALEQDRKSNEQFF.

This clone appeared many times. This sequence joins TRBV5-1 and TRBJ2-7; 9 bases are a match to TRBD1. The CDR3 runs 14 residues. V dropped 2 bases and J dropped 7; count of bases not matched to a gene: 7. The germline CDR1 and CDR2 sequences are SGHRS and YFSETQ. The chain's CDR3 is CASSFWTGDSEQYF. The CDR3 coding sequence is TGCGCCAGCAGCTTCTGGACAGGGGACAGTGAGCAGTACTTC.

The chain couples TRBV5-1 to TRBJ2-5; TRBD2 might be the D (6 bases). CDR3 length: 14 amino acids. Germline CDR1 is SGHRS and CDR2 is YFSETQ. Trimming took off 0 bases at V and 5 bases at J, with 11 bases between the two ends. CDR3 residues: CASSLGLVIETQYF. CDR3 DNA sequence: TGCGCCAGCAGCTTGGGACTAGTTATCGAGACCCAGTACTTC.

Only a few counts were recorded for this clone. V is TRBV6-1 and J is TRBJ1-1, with 8 bases that match TRBD1. CDR3 length: 13 residues. Germline assignment: CDR1 MNHNS and CDR2 SASEGT. V shed 6 bases and J 1 base; nucleotides not matched to a gene: 1. CDR3 sequence: CASRGTGNTEAFF. The CDR3 nucleotides read TGTGCCAGCAGGGGGACAGGGAACACTGAAGCTTTCTTT.

The chain joins TRBV4-3 to TRBJ1-3, with D perhaps TRBD1 (6 bases). The germline CDR1 and CDR2 sequences are LGHNA and YSLEER. V was pared by 4 bases and J by 0 bases, with 13 bases between. This CDR3 spans 16 amino acids. CDR3 loop: CASSLDRLDSGNTIYF. The DNA for the CDR3 is TGCGCCAGCAGCCTCGACAGGCTAGACTCTGGAAACACCATATATTTT.

The sample holds one count of this clone. The chain carries TRBV4-2 and TRBJ1-2; D not resolved. CDR1 and CDR2 (germline): LGHNA, YNFKEQ. The V and J ends lost 3 bases and 7 bases respectively, with 15 bases between them. CDR3 size: 14 residues. The CDR3 loop is CASSHLSGMAGYTF. In nucleotides, the CDR3 is TGTGCCAGCAGCCATTTGTCGGGGATGGCTGGCTACACCTTC.

V is TRBV12-5 and J is TRBJ1-2; the match to TRBD1 covers 9 bases. The length of the CDR3 is 13 residues. The V segment lost 2 bases and the J segment 8 bases; nucleotides outside the gene matches: 3. Germline CDR1 is LGHNT and CDR2 is FRNRAP. The CDR3 sequence: CASGLRTGVGYTF. The CDR3 region has the DNA TGTGCTAGTGGTTTGAGGACAGGGGTCGGCTACACCTTC.

This clone was counted only a few times. This chain joins TRBV12-5 and TRBJ2-1, with 11 bases fitting TRBD2. The V gene end was trimmed by 7 bases and the J gene end by 6 bases; junction bases not matched to a gene: 8. The CDR3 covers 15 residues. CDR1 is LGHNT and CDR2 is FRNRAP in the germline V gene. The DNA for the CDR3 is TGTGCTAGTGCCCTGCGACTAGCGGGGCTCAATGAGCAGTTCTTC. Translated, it gives CASALRLAGLNEQFF. Full variable domain (rest looked up from reference TRBV12-5 and TRBJ2-1): DARVTQTPRHKVTEMGQEVTMRCQPILGHNTVFWYRQTMMQGLELLAYFRNRAPLDDSGMPKDRFSAEMPDATLATLKIQPSEPRDSAVYFCASALRLAGLNEQFFGPGTRLTVL.

This chain joins TRBV4-1 and TRBJ2-3, with D maybe TRBD2 (5 bases). Germline CDR1 reads MGHRA; CDR2 reads YSYEKL. Trimming cost V 1 base and J 8 bases, with 19 bases left between them. The CDR3 loop spans 16 amino acids. In nucleotides, the CDR3 is TGCGCCAGCAGCCAAGTGCGGGCCTCGGGCCCAGCTACGCAGTATTTT. Translation: CASSQVRASGPATQYF.

The V gene is TRBV27, the J gene TRBJ1-1; 7 nucleotides match TRBD1. The CDR3 totals 14 residues. Trimming cost V 3 bases and J 2 bases; bases outside gene matches: 3. The germline V gene encodes CDR1 MNHEY and CDR2 SMNVEV (reference sequence). The CDR3 spells CASSFTGANTEAFF. The DNA for the CDR3 is TGTGCCAGCAGTTTCACAGGGGCAAACACTGAAGCTTTCTTT.

This clone has only one observation. This chain connects TRBV15 to TRBJ2-1, with a tentative D call TRBD2 (6 bases). Between the trimmed V and J ends, which lost 0 bases and 5 bases, there was a span of 20 bases. This CDR3 region has 18 residues. Germline assignment: CDR1 LNHNV and CDR2 YYDKDF (reference sequence). DNA of the CDR3: TGTGCCACCAGCAGAGATCGAGACTTGGGGACTCTCAACAATGAGCAGTTCTTC. It is translated as CATSRDRDLGTLNNEQFF.

The V gene is TRBV6-6, the J gene TRBJ1-1; perhaps TRBD1 as D (6 bases). V lost 8 bases and J lost 6, with 19 bases in between. The CDR3 is 14 amino acids. Germline assignment: CDR1 MNHNY and CDR2 SVGAGI (reference sequence). CDR3 in DNA: TGTGCCAGCCACCCGGGGACATGGAGGCCTGAAGCTTTCTTT. Protein: CASHPGTWRPEAFF.

The chain uses TRBV5-6 and TRBJ2-7; D perhaps matches TRBD1 (6 bases). CDR3 length: 13 residues. V was shortened by 2 bases and J by 6 bases, with 12 bases between the two germline ends. Germline V gives CDR1 SGHDT, CDR2 YYEEEE. This chain's CDR3 is CASSFTGIGEQYF. CDR3 coding DNA: TGTGCCAGCAGCTTCACAGGGATTGGCGAGCAGTACTTC.

A word on this clone: The junction departs from the called germline gene at one end, perhaps through a read error. The chain employs TRBV28 and TRBJ1-2, with TRBD1 as a possible D gene (5 bases). The germline gives CDR1 MDHEN, CDR2 SYDVKM. This CDR3 has 13 residues. The chain's CDR3 is CASSLSGDYGYTF. The CDR3 DNA reads TGTGCCAGCAGTTTAAGTGGGGACTACGGCTACACCTTC.

The chain couples TRBV9 to TRBJ1-2, with a weak D call TRBD1 (5 bases). Germline assignment: CDR1 SGDLS and CDR2 YYNGEE. The CDR3 has 15 amino acids. The V gene lost 4 bases and the J gene lost 8 bases, with 21 bases spanning the gap. CDR3 nucleotide sequence: TGTGCCAGCAGCCCCCCGGGGGTGGTCTTGAGCGGCTACACCTTC. Amino acid sequence: CASSPPGVVLSGYTF.

The chain recombines TRBV4-1 with TRBJ2-1; TRBD2 agrees at 14 bases. The V and J ends lost 1 base and 9 bases, in that order; junction bases with no gene match: 2. The length of the CDR3 is 15 residues. Looked up from germline, CDR1 is MGHRA and CDR2 is YSYEKL. The DNA of the CDR3 is TGCGCCAGCAGCCAAGGGACTAGCGGGGGGCTTGAGCAGTTCTTC. Its protein is CASSQGTSGGLEQFF.